Below, 27 T cell receptor beta chains from the same sample are listed, as sequenced in a study of T cells after posttransplantation cyclophosphamide. Treatment was busulfan-fludarabine conditioning, a marrow graft, and cyclophosphamide on days +3 and +4. Using immunoSEQ multiplex PCR, the repertoire was profiled, and TCRdb retains in-frame clones only, with some absent. The data contain a few thousand clones, roughly three quarters of them singletons. Sample: PBMCs, taken more than 150 days after allogeneic stem cell transplant with posttransplant cyclophosphamide. The receptors were gathered from a male patient aged 60-69 years who received an allogeneic stem cell transplant from a related donor and was CMV-positive. Some T cells may be transferred from the graft donor.

This rearrangement joins TRBV4-1 to TRBJ2-5, with 9 nucleotides matching TRBD2. The J call could be wrong; TRBJ2-7 is a better fit for the DNA end. The CDR3 is made up of 20 amino acids. Germline CDR1 MGHRA, CDR2 YSYEKL. Here the CDR3 reads CASSHFWTPSGIKLQYEQYF. The CDR3 region has the DNA TGCGCCAGCAGCCACTTCTGGACCCCTAGCGGGATTAAACTCCAATACGAGCAGTACTTC.

The gene calls are TRBV4-3 and TRBJ2-5, with 14 bases lining up with TRBD2. The CDR3 length is 17 residues. From germline, CDR1 is LGHNA and CDR2 YSLEER. The junction had 6 bases not matched to a gene; V was cut back by 4 bases and J by 2 bases. CDR3 DNA: TGCGCCAGCAGCCTGAGGACTAGCGGGGGGCGACAAGAGACCCAGTACTTC. Its protein product is CASSLRTSGGRQETQYF.

The V gene is TRBV2, the J gene TRBJ1-5; 8 bases match TRBD1. CDR1 and CDR2 from the germline V gene are SNHLY and FYNNEI. The CDR3 is 13 amino acids. Losses at the gene ends were 5 bases for V and 5 bases for J; bases not matched to a gene: 2. The chain's CDR3 is CASSPDRDQPQHF. CDR3 nucleotide sequence: TGTGCCAGCAGTCCGGACAGGGATCAGCCCCAGCATTTT.

A single count supports this clone. V usage is TRBV18 and J usage is TRBJ1-4, with unresolved D. The CDR3 loop spans 20 amino acids. In germline, CDR1 is KGHSH, CDR2 LQKENI. The V end was cut by 3 bases, the J end by 0 bases, with 23 bases between. The CDR3 DNA is TGTGCCAGCTCACCGGAACTCCGGGAGCAATTCGGAACAACTAATGAAAAACTGTTTTTT. It translates to CASSPELREQFGTTNEKLFF. The whole variable domain, remainder taken from reference TRBV18 and TRBJ1-4, is NAGVMQNPRHLVRRRGQEARLRCSPMKGHSHVYWYRQLPEEGLKFMVYLQKENIIDESGMPKERFSAEFPKEGPSILRIQQVVRGDSAAYFCASSPELREQFGTTNEKLFFGSGTQLSVL.

V and J are TRBV6-1 and TRBJ2-5; 9 bases are a match to TRBD1. The length of the CDR3 is 16 residues. Per germline, CDR1 MNHNS and CDR2 SASEGT. Germline trimming cut 4 bases from V and 7 bases from J; bases unmatched to any gene: 13. The CDR3, as DNA: TGTGCCAGCAGTGGGCTACAGGGGACAGGGCTAGCGACCCAGTACTTC. Its protein is CASSGLQGTGLATQYF.

The V gene is TRBV7-3, the J gene TRBJ2-3; D possibly corresponds to TRBD2 (5 bases). The ends were cut back, 0 bases at V and 10 bases at J, with 11 bases in the middle. The CDR3 has 13 amino acids. From germline, CDR1 is SGHTA and CDR2 FQGTGA. CDR3 in DNA: TGTGCCAGCAGCTTAACGGGGTTGGAGGCGCAGTATTTT. Translated, it gives CASSLTGLEAQYF. The full variable domain, its missing parts supplied by reference TRBV7-3 and TRBJ2-3, is GAGVSQTPSNKVTEKGKYVELRCDPISGHTALYWYRQSLGQGPEFLIYFQGTGAADDSGLPNDRFFAVRPEGSVSTLKIQRTERGDSAVYLCASSLTGLEAQYFGPGTRLTVL.

Only one count was recorded for this clone. The chain combines TRBV5-1 with TRBJ2-1, with D unclear. Trimming took off 0 bases at V and 6 bases at J, with 4 bases between the two ends. The CDR3 has 12 residues. Germline V CDR1 and CDR2: SGHRS, YFSETQ. CDR3: CASSLALNEQFF. CDR3 sequence (DNA): TGCGCCAGCAGCTTGGCTCTCAATGAGCAGTTCTTC.

The V and J genes are TRBV7-9 and TRBJ1-5; D is uncertain. The CDR3 runs 15 residues. The germline gives CDR1 SEHNR, CDR2 FQNEAQ (reference sequence). The germline V and J ends were trimmed by 3 bases and 0 bases, with 9 bases remaining between them. The CDR3: CASSLAGDSNQPQHF. The CDR3 coding sequence is TGTGCCAGCAGCTTGGCTGGAGATAGCAATCAGCCCCAGCATTTT.

The CDR3 coding sequence is TGTGCCAGCAGCTTAGGGACCGGGACAGGGGATAATCAGCCCCAGCATTTT. It is translated as CASSLGTGTGDNQPQHF. This chain connects TRBV7-9 to TRBJ1-5; TRBD1 matches at 10 bases. Unmatched junction bases numbered 7, after V lost 1 base and J lost 4 bases. This CDR3 contains 17 residues. Germline lookup yields CDR1 SEHNR and CDR2 FQNEAQ (reference sequence).

The CDR3 nucleotides are TGTGCCACCAGCAGGCAGGGGTTTGGCTACACCTTC. This encodes CATSRQGFGYTF. The genes are TRBV15 and TRBJ1-2; possible D gene TRBD1, 6 bases. Per the germline V gene, CDR1 is LNHNV and CDR2 is YYDKDF (reference sequence). The length of the CDR3 is 12 residues. V lost 3 bases and J lost 7, with 9 bases in between.

This clone showed up just a few times. The DNA of the CDR3 is TGCGCCAGCAGTGAGTTGACCTACGGACAGGGGAATGGTCAGCCCCAGCATTTT. Translating gives CASSELTYGQGNGQPQHF. V is TRBV10-1 and J is TRBJ1-5; 9 positions match TRBD1. J was trimmed by 6 bases and V by 1 base; bases with no gene match: 13. The germline gives CDR1 WNHNN, CDR2 SYGVQD (reference sequence). The CDR3 sequence is 18 residues long.

This clone qualifies as large (0.1 to 1%). V is TRBV6-1 and J is TRBJ1-3; no clear D gene. Trimming took 1 base from V and 8 from J, leaving 12 bases between them. Germline V gene data show CDR1 as MNHNS and CDR2 as SASEGT. The CDR3 has 14 residues. The CDR3, as DNA: TGTGCCAGCAGTGAAGAGGTCAGCCGGGACACCATATATTTT. Its protein is CASSEEVSRDTIYF.

The CDR3 DNA follows: TGTGCCATCAGATCCGACAGAACACACACAGATACGCAGTATTTT. It codes for CAIRSDRTHTDTQYF. The rearrangement joins TRBV10-3 to TRBJ2-3; D might be TRBD1 (5 bases). Germline-derived CDR1 and CDR2 are ENHRY and SYGVKD. With 6 bases removed from V and 2 bases from J, the gap between germline ends came to 15 bases. This CDR3 has 15 residues.

This clone is a singleton in its sample. This chain uses TRBV5-6 with TRBJ2-2; 8 bases match TRBD2. CDR3 length: 15 residues. CDR1 SGHDT and CDR2 YYEEEE come from the germline V gene. Trimming cost V 2 bases and J 1 base; bases outside gene matches: 1. The CDR3 DNA follows: TGTGCCAGCAGCTTTAGCGGGATGAACACCGGGGAGCTGTTTTTT. It codes for CASSFSGMNTGELFF.

This chain connects TRBV6-1 to TRBJ2-3, with D maybe TRBD2 (6 bases). Germline V gives CDR1 MNHNS, CDR2 SASEGT. The V end lost 6 bases, the J end lost 3 bases, and 13 bases lay between the germline ends. The CDR3 extends over 14 amino acids. CDR3 sequence: CASSPGLMTDTQYF. The CDR3 coding sequence is TGTGCCAGCAGCCCGGGACTTATGACAGATACGCAGTATTTT.

This clone is hyperexpanded by share. The V gene is TRBV21-1, the J gene TRBJ2-7; TRBD1, the table's D call, was not compared with the DNA. TRBV21-1 is termed a pseudogene. The CDR3 length is 14 residues. CDR3 in amino acids: CASPPGQDAYEQYF. The DNA for the CDR3 is TGTGCCAGCCCGCCGGGACAGGACGCCTACGAGCAGTACTTC.

The gene calls are TRBV27 and TRBJ2-1; perhaps TRBD2 as D (6 bases). The CDR3 is 15 amino acids. Germline V gene sequence: CDR1 MNHEY, CDR2 SMNVEV (reference sequence). Trimming took off 8 bases at V and 3 bases at J, with 17 bases between the two ends. The CDR3 nucleotides are TGTGCCAGCGTCGCAGCGGGCATGGGCTACAATGAGCAGTTCTTC. It specifies CASVAAGMGYNEQFF.

The chain couples TRBV9 to TRBJ2-1, with 11 positions matching TRBD1. J was trimmed by 4 bases and V by 3 bases; bases with no gene match: 3. Germline CDR1 is SGDLS and CDR2 is YYNGEE. The CDR3 has 15 residues. This CDR3 is CASSEGDRGYNEQFF. The CDR3 nucleotides read TGTGCCAGCAGCGAGGGGGACAGGGGGTACAATGAGCAGTTCTTC.

In this sample, this clone turned up once. This rearrangement joins TRBV2 to TRBJ2-2; TRBD2 matches at 14 bases. The germline V gene encodes CDR1 SNHLY and CDR2 FYNNEI. This CDR3 is 17 amino acids long. J was trimmed by 1 base and V by 6 bases; bases with no gene match: 4. CDR3 residues: CASSRLAGGVNTGELFF. The CDR3 DNA follows: TGTGCCAGCAGCAGACTAGCGGGAGGGGTGAACACCGGGGAGCTGTTTTTT.

The chain is built from TRBV15 and TRBJ1-2, with 8 bases that match TRBD1. Germline CDR1 LNHNV, CDR2 YYDKDF (reference sequence). V gave up 0 bases and J gave up 7 bases; unmatched junction bases: 7. The CDR3 loop spans 15 amino acids. CDR3 amino acids: CATSRDLDRVPGYTF. CDR3 bases: TGTGCCACCAGCAGAGATCTGGACAGGGTACCTGGCTACACCTTC.

Only a few counts were recorded for this clone. The chain links TRBV5-4 to TRBJ2-7, with 7 nucleotides matching TRBD2. The CDR3 extends over 14 amino acids. Trimming removed 1 base from V and 5 bases from J; junction bases left unmatched: 6. The germline V gene has CDR1 SGHNT and CDR2 YYREEE (reference sequence). CDR3 bases: TGTGCCAGCAGCTTGTTGGGGGGGGGAAACGAGCAGTACGTC. Encoded protein: CASSLLGGGNEQYV.

The genes are TRBV2 and TRBJ2-5; weak D call: TRBD1 (5 bases). V lost 0 bases and J lost 5, with 10 bases in between. The CDR3 runs to 14 residues. The germline V gene encodes CDR1 SNHLY and CDR2 FYNNEI. The CDR3: CASSEALGAETQYF. The CDR3 bases are TGTGCCAGCAGTGAAGCGCTTGGGGCTGAGACCCAGTACTTC.

The chain is built from TRBV30 and TRBJ2-1, with 8 bases identical to TRBD2. With V trimmed by 2 bases and J by 4 bases, 7 bases remained unmatched. There are 15 residues in the CDR3. CDR1 and CDR2 from the germline V gene are GTSNPN and SVGIG (reference sequence). This chain's CDR3 is CAWSFGGRNYNEQFF. The CDR3 DNA follows: TGTGCCTGGAGTTTTGGCGGGAGGAATTACAATGAGCAGTTCTTC.

The DNA for the CDR3 is TGTGCCATCAGGGGACAGGGGGATGGCTACACCTTC. Encoded protein: CAIRGQGDGYTF. This chain uses TRBV10-3 with TRBJ1-2; 11 nucleotides match TRBD1. Germline values: CDR1 ENHRY, CDR2 SYGVKD. CDR3 length: 12 residues. Trimming at V came to 6 bases and at J to 6 bases, leaving 0 bases not matched to a gene.

This clone occurred once. The V gene is TRBV28, the J gene TRBJ1-2; TRBD1 agrees at 10 bases. Germline CDR1 MDHEN, CDR2 SYDVKM. This CDR3 comprises 13 residues. V gave up 8 bases and J gave up 8 bases; unmatched junction bases: 8. CDR3 sequence reads: CASLTGGLWGYTF. The DNA for the CDR3 is TGTGCCAGCCTGACAGGGGGCTTATGGGGCTACACCTTC.

The rearrangement joins TRBV7-3 to TRBJ2-7; D is perhaps TRBD2 (6 bases). Germline V lookup: CDR1 SGHTA, CDR2 FQGTGA. There are 15 residues in the CDR3. V gave up 3 bases and J gave up 6 bases, with 18 bases separating them. This CDR3 reads CASSFSAGSSSEQYF. CDR3 nucleotides: TGTGCCAGCAGCTTTTCCGCGGGGAGCTCATCCGAGCAGTACTTC.

The V and J genes are TRBV5-1 and TRBJ1-1; D perhaps matches TRBD1 (5 bases). There are 16 residues in the CDR3. Germline V gene sequence: CDR1 SGHRS, CDR2 YFSETQ. V was shortened by 1 base and J by 4 bases, with 17 bases between the two germline ends. The DNA for the CDR3 is TGCGCCAGCAGCTTGTCCCCCGGGGGGGGGAGCACTGAAGCTTTCTTT. Protein product: CASSLSPGGGSTEAFF.